These T cell receptor beta chains were read from a single sample in a study of memory CD4+ T cells and cytomegalovirus serostatus. Method: immunoSEQ multiplex PCR; TCRdb's copy keeps in-frame clones and lacks some. The top ten clones hold around 1% of a sample with approximately 60,000 clones, about 81% of them seen once. Sequencing was performed on memory CD4+ T cells from blood. The receptors stem from an adult in good health and CMV-seronegative. CDR3s include the opening cysteine and the closing phenylalanine or tryptophan. Fields, in order: V gene, J gene, CDR3 protein.

>TRBV11-3|TRBJ2-2
CASSLGGTGDTGELFF
>TRBV14|TRBJ2-7
CASSQAGSGVYEQYF
>TRBV4-2|TRBJ2-4
CASSQARGAGVDIQYF
>TRBV4-2|TRBJ2-5
CASSQDWRETQYF
>TRBV5-1|TRBJ1-2
CASSFTGEGYTF
>TRBV14|TRBJ2-1
CASSQERAALGNEQFF
>TRBV6-6|TRBJ1-1
CASSRSGPEAFF
>TRBV4-3|TRBJ2-7
CASSQDRTDIYEQYF
>TRBV6-1|TRBJ2-5
CASSEGGGRETQYF
>TRBV5-1|TRBJ1-2
CASSSPGQPYGYTF
>TRBV5-1|TRBJ1-3
CASSPDGPISGNTIYF
>TRBV27|TRBJ1-4
CASSVRGHANEKLFF
>TRBV7-6|TRBJ1-1
CASSATGNTEAFF
>TRBV10-3|TRBJ2-1
CATEGGEEEQFF
>TRBV11-2|TRBJ1-3
CASSLNLMGGAKGGNTIYF
>TRBV27|TRBJ2-7
CASSPFGNEQYF
>TRBV7-8|TRBJ1-5
CASSLGARGNQPQHF
>TRBV28|TRBJ1-2
CASSTRVYGYTF
>TRBV11-2|TRBJ2-1
CASSYQPGQYNEQFF
>TRBV19|TRBJ1-2
CASVGVMSKDHGYTF
>TRBV7-9|TRBJ1-1
CASSPAGGPYTEAFF
>TRBV2|TRBJ2-1
CASIGTSLNNEQFF
>TRBV5-1|TRBJ2-1
CASSHKSGGNEQFF
>TRBV18|TRBJ1-4
CASRQEVTEKLFF
>TRBV4-1|TRBJ1-5
CASSQGTGTENQPQHF
>TRBV16|TRBJ1-5
CASSPRDRANQPQHF
>TRBV27|TRBJ1-5
CASSLFGERNQPQHF
>TRBV7-8|TRBJ2-7
CASSLRSAHSYEQYF
>TRBV19|TRBJ1-2
CASSMRVGYGYTF
>TRBV6-5|.
CASSQPEYEQYF
>TRBV10-1|TRBJ2-2
CASSVGDTGELFF
>TRBV28|TRBJ1-1
CASSVQGALNTEAFF
>TRBV6-1|TRBJ1-5
CASSEDVGGSNQPQHF
>TRBV5-6|TRBJ2-7
CASSLAASGIRGYEQYF
>TRBV29-1|TRBJ2-3
CSVEIVNTDTQYF
>TRBV28|TRBJ2-5
CASSLAGSGQETQYF
>TRBV19|TRBJ2-2
CASTLEPAGELFF
>TRBV4-1|TRBJ2-7
CASSPSEAGSNEQYF
>TRBV9|TRBJ2-1
CASSVASGIDEQFF
>TRBV6-4|TRBJ1-1
CASKLQGLGDTEAFF
>TRBV14|TRBJ1-1
CASSRGQTTEAFF
>TRBV5-4|TRBJ1-1
CASSYMGDREAFF
>TRBV7-3|TRBJ2-7
CASSPTVTGLGIGEQYF
>TRBV30|TRBJ2-7
CASGGGFANEQYF
>TRBV9|TRBJ1-3
CASSTLATRSGNTIYF